These T cell receptor beta chains were read from a single sample in a study of shared clonotypes between healthy human individuals. TCRdb's table, derived via immunoSEQ multiplex PCR, lists solely in-frame clones and lacks some. The sample shows around 700,000 clones, roughly nine tenths of them seen only once. Sequences were obtained from naive CD8+ T cells sorted from blood. Receptor source: a man under 40 in good health. Each CDR3 is given with its conserved first and last residue. D genes are given only for firm matches. Rows may omit the clone size; those that give it use once, few, many or a size class.

v_gene	d_gene	abundance	j_gene	CDR3nt	CDR3aa
TRBV7-9	TRBD2	NA	TRBJ2-7	TGTGCCAGCAGCGGAACTAGCGGGGAGGGCGAGCAGTACTTC	CASSGTSGEGEQYF
TRBV10-3	TRBD2	NA	TRBJ2-1	TGTGCCATCCTAGCGGGAGAATACAATGAGCAGTTCTTC	CAILAGEYNEQFF
TRBV2	NA	NA	TRBJ1-4	TGTGCCAGCAGTGAAGGCCGGGCTACTAATGAAAAACTGTTTTTT	CASSEGRATNEKLFF
TRBV11-2	TRBD2	once	TRBJ2-1	TGTGCCAGCAGGCGACTAGCGGGAGGGGGTGAGCAGTTCTTC	CASRRLAGGGEQFF
TRBV2	NA	NA	TRBJ2-1	TGTGCCAGCAGTGTGACAGACTCCTACAATGAGCAGTTCTTC	CASSVTDSYNEQFF
TRBV27	NA	NA	TRBJ2-7	TGTGCCAGCAGTTTAACGGGCCTCTCCTACGAGCAGTACTTC	CASSLTGLSYEQYF
TRBV10-1	NA	NA	TRBJ2-2	TGCGCCAGCAGTGGGGGTCAGGGAAACACCGGGGAGCTGTTTTTT	CASSGGQGNTGELFF
TRBV5-6	TRBD1	NA	TRBJ1-5	TGTGCCAGCAGCTTGGGACAGGGCTACAATCAGCCCCAGCATTTT	CASSLGQGYNQPQHF
TRBV5-8	NA	once	TRBJ2-7	TGTGCCAGCAGCAACCCCCCTCCCGAGCAGTACTTC	CASSNPPPEQYF
TRBV16	NA	NA	TRBJ2-3	TGTGCCAGCAGCCAAGGCAGGGTTCCAGATACGCAGTATTTT	CASSQGRVPDTQYF
TRBV28	NA	NA	TRBJ2-7	TGTGCCAGCAGTAGACAGGACTACGAGCAGTACTTC	CASSRQDYEQYF
TRBV5-5	NA	NA	TRBJ2-3	TGTGCCAGCAGCTTGGACCTAGCCCTACAGGGTACAGATACGCAGTATTTT	CASSLDLALQGTDTQYF
TRBV7-9	TRBD1	NA	TRBJ2-2	TGTGCCAGCAGCGCCCCGGGACAGGGGAACACCGGGGAGCTGTTTTTT	CASSAPGQGNTGELFF
TRBV19	NA	NA	TRBJ1-1	TGTGCCAGTACCTCACAGGGCAACACTGAAGCTTTCTTT	CASTSQGNTEAFF
TRBV11-2	TRBD2	once	TRBJ2-7	TGTGCCAGCAGCGGGCGGACTAGCGGAGGTGCTTCCGAGCAGTACTTC	CASSGRTSGGASEQYF
TRBV6-6	NA	NA	TRBJ2-5	TGTGCCAGCAGTTACTCGAACCTAGAGACCCAGTACTTC	CASSYSNLETQYF
TRBV4-3	NA	once	TRBJ1-3	TGCGCCAGCAGCCAAGATTTGGCAGGGAGGGGAAACACCATATATTTT	CASSQDLAGRGNTIYF
TRBV6-6	NA	NA	TRBJ1-2	TGTGCCAGCAGTTACTCTTTGACAGAGAACTATGGCTACACCTTC	CASSYSLTENYGYTF
TRBV2	NA	NA	TRBJ1-3	TGTGCCAGCAGTGAAGTTCACAGCGGAAACACCATATATTTT	CASSEVHSGNTIYF
TRBV29-1	TRBD2	NA	TRBJ2-7	TGCAGCGTTGAACTAGCGGGAGTGTCGACCGCGTACGAGCAGTACTTC	CSVELAGVSTAYEQYF
TRBV10-2	NA	NA	TRBJ1-5	TGCGCCAGCAGTGACTTTCAGGTACATAGCAATCAGCCCCAGCATTTT	CASSDFQVHSNQPQHF
TRBV29-1	NA	few	TRBJ2-2	TGCAGCGTTGGCTCCAGGCAGGGTTGGACCGGGGAGCTGTTTTTT	CSVGSRQGWTGELFF
TRBV29-1	TRBD1	NA	TRBJ2-1	TGCAGCGTTGACTCGGGACAGGGTCGGAATGAGCAGTTCTTC	CSVDSGQGRNEQFF
TRBV2	TRBD2	NA	TRBJ2-2	TGTGCCAGCAGCGAAACGACGCCGGGACTAGCGGGTTCCGGGGAGCTGTTTTTT	CASSETTPGLAGSGELFF
TRBV5-5	NA	NA	TRBJ2-7	TGTGCCAGCAGCTTGGGCACTTACGAGCAGTACTTC	CASSLGTYEQYF
TRBV15	NA	NA	TRBJ2-3	TGTGCCACCAGCAGAGTTCTTGGAGATACGCAGTATTTT	CATSRVLGDTQYF
TRBV28	NA	NA	TRBJ2-7	TGTGCCAGCAGCTCTACAGGGGGGGACTACGAGCAGTACTTC	CASSSTGGDYEQYF
TRBV7-2	NA	NA	TRBJ2-1	TGTGCCAGCAGCTTGCCGGGAGCGTCCTACAATGAGCAGTTCTTC	CASSLPGASYNEQFF
TRBV7-9	TRBD1	once	TRBJ2-5	TGTGCCAGCAGCTTCGGACAGGGCTGGGAGACCCAGTACTTC	CASSFGQGWETQYF